One and the same sample provided the 13 T cell receptor beta chains below, sequenced in a study of shared clonotypes between healthy human individuals (dated by TCRdb to 2018 to 2020). CD8 naive samples consisted of CD45RO-negative cells that were positively selected for CCR7, yielding a CD45RA+CCR7+ population without TemRA cells. The method was the immunoSEQ multiplex PCR assay. This is the immuneACCESS table as TCRdb keeps it, with only in-frame sequences that have V and J called. A part of the clones is gone; compared with another copy, unresolved V genes explain less than half, and the rest is unexplained. Here the sample has some 630,000 clones; approximately 96% occur a single time. The ten largest clones take up roughly 0.12% of the sample. The sequenced material came from naive CD8+ T cells sorted from blood. Read against the paper, the sample's cell subset or site label means: CD45RA+CCR7+. The origin of the receptors is a woman under 40 in good health.

CDR3: CASSYFRTAYEQYF. CDR3 DNA sequence: TGTGCCAGCAGTTACTTCAGGACAGCCTACGAGCAGTACTTC. The J gene is TRBJ2-7, the V gene TRBV6-6; TRBD1 might be the D (6 bases). Trimming shortened V by 1 base and J by 2 bases, and 9 bases separated the two germline ends. CDR1 is MNHNY, CDR2 SVGAGI, per germline (reference sequence). This CDR3 has 14 amino acids.

The gene calls are TRBV5-1 and TRBJ2-2, with 10 bases fitting TRBD2. CDR1 is SGHRS, CDR2 YFSETQ, per germline. The V and J ends lost 3 bases and 5 bases, in that order; junction bases with no gene match: 4. This CDR3 contains 15 residues. CDR3 in DNA: TGCGCCAGCAGCTCTAGCGGGAGAGGGACCGGGGAGCTGTTTTTT. As protein: CASSSSGRGTGELFF. The full variable domain, its missing parts supplied by reference TRBV5-1 and TRBJ2-2, is KAGVTQTPRYLIKTRGQQVTLSCSPISGHRSVSWYQQTPGQGLQFLFEYFSETQRNKGNFPGRFSGRQFSNSRSEMNVSTLELGDSALYLCASSSSGRGTGELFFGEGSRLTVL.

The chain links TRBV6-6 to TRBJ2-3; D might be TRBD2 (6 bases). This CDR3 has 15 amino acids. V was trimmed by 2 bases and J by 6 bases, leaving 15 bases between them. Germline loops: CDR1 MNHNY, CDR2 SVGAGI (reference sequence). In DNA form, the CDR3 reads TGTGCCAGCAGTTACCCAGGGACTCCGTCGGATACGCAGTATTTT. This translates into CASSYPGTPSDTQYF.

The chain combines TRBV2 with TRBJ2-5; D remains unclear. Germline V gene lookup returns CDR1 SNHLY and CDR2 FYNNEI. V was trimmed by 7 bases and J by 4 bases, leaving 4 bases between them. There are 10 residues in the CDR3. CDR3 nucleotides: TGTGCCAGCAACTTAGAGACCCAGTACTTC. It codes for CASNLETQYF.

The chain links TRBV5-1 to TRBJ2-7; D gene uncertain. V lost 3 bases and J 4 bases, leaving 11 bases between the germline ends. The CDR3 length is 13 residues. Germline values: CDR1 SGHRS, CDR2 YFSETQ. The CDR3 protein is CASSYPDTYEQYF. In nucleotides, the CDR3 is TGCGCCAGCAGCTACCCTGACACATACGAGCAGTACTTC.

The CDR3 loop reads CATSSGEDSRRETQYF. The CDR3 DNA follows: TGTGCCACCAGCAGCGGGGAGGATTCTCGGCGAGAGACCCAGTACTTC. V and J are TRBV15 and TRBJ2-5, with a possible D match to TRBD2 (6 bases). This CDR3 is built from 16 residues. Germline CDR1 LNHNV, CDR2 YYDKDF (reference sequence). Trimming cost V 3 bases and J 4 bases, with 18 bases left between them.

The CDR3 bases are TGTGCCAGCAGTCCCCTACAGGGGGTCAATCAGCCCCAGCATTTT. Translating it yields CASSPLQGVNQPQHF. J is TRBJ1-5 and V is TRBV28, with 8 bases matching TRBD1. The junction had 6 bases not matched to a gene; V was cut back by 5 bases and J by 3 bases. Germline V gives CDR1 MDHEN, CDR2 SYDVKM. The length of the CDR3 is 15 residues.

This chain connects TRBV30 to TRBJ2-1; D is uncertain. V was clipped by 1 base and J by 11 bases, with 9 bases between them. The CDR3 loop spans 11 amino acids. CDR1 and CDR2 from the germline V gene are GTSNPN and SVGIG (reference sequence). CDR3: CAWSGPLQQFF. The CDR3 DNA reads as TGTGCCTGGAGTGGGCCCCTACAGCAGTTCTTC.

V gene TRBV27 combines with J gene TRBJ1-5; TRBD1 might be the D (5 bases). V was shortened by 2 bases and J by 6 bases, with 14 bases between the two germline ends. This CDR3 spans 15 amino acids. CDR1 is MNHEY, CDR2 SMNVEV, per germline (reference sequence). This CDR3 is CASSLAGGGGQPQHF. CDR3 DNA: TGTGCCAGCAGTTTAGCGGGGGGAGGCGGTCAGCCCCAGCATTTT.

The chain employs TRBV5-4 and TRBJ2-3, with 10 positions matching TRBD1. Trimming took 5 bases from V and 0 from J; bases not matched to a gene: 6. Germline loops: CDR1 SGHNT, CDR2 YYREEE (reference sequence). The CDR3 is 16 residues long. The CDR3 is CASRTPGQGSTDTQYF. The CDR3 bases are TGTGCCAGCAGGACTCCGGGACAGGGGAGCACAGATACGCAGTATTTT.

The chain carries TRBV11-2 and TRBJ1-5, with 9 bases matching TRBD1. Germline loops: CDR1 SGHAT, CDR2 FQNNGV. The CDR3 has 14 residues. V lost 1 base to trimming and J lost 5 bases; unmatched junction nucleotides: 0. CDR3 in DNA: TGTGCCAGCAGCTTAGGGACAGGGGATCAGCCCCAGCATTTT. Translation gives CASSLGTGDQPQHF.

The CDR3 region is CASSLGSSPSRSEQFF. In DNA, the CDR3 is TGTGCCAGCAGCTTAGGTAGTTCTCCCTCGCGTAGTGAGCAGTTCTTC. This chain joins TRBV13 and TRBJ2-1; D not resolved. Germline values: CDR1 PRHDT, CDR2 FYEKMQ (reference sequence). V dropped 0 bases and J dropped 9 bases, with 18 bases sitting between them. The CDR3 runs to 16 residues.

This chain links TRBV28 with TRBJ2-2; no reliable D call. This CDR3 is built from 13 residues. Trimming stripped 4 bases from V and 6 bases from J, with 9 bases between. Germline lookup yields CDR1 MDHEN and CDR2 SYDVKM. For the CDR3, the DNA is TGTGCCAGCAGTTCTAGTGGTCCCGGGGAGCTGTTTTTT. Amino acid sequence: CASSSSGPGELFF.